These T cell receptor beta chains were read from a single sample in a study of T cells expressing NK-cell markers. TCRdb re-called the 5' RACE reads and catalogs CDR3 proteins one per entry, DNA excluded. The sample includes 120,000 to 150,000 distinct CDR3 sequences. Sequencing was done on a sample of blood T cells: a sorted CD56 or NKG2C T cell subset, CD4+ or CD8+ T cells, or bulk PBMC T cells (not recorded which). These receptors came from a man aged 18 to 29 in good health. CDR3s include the opening cysteine and the closing phenylalanine or tryptophan.

>TRBJ2-7|TRBV7-2
CASRHGQGPEQYF
>TRBJ2-2|TRBV6-1
CASRMTGSGTGELFF
>TRBJ2-1|TRBV11-2
CASSLGFSGSPYNEQFF
>TRBJ2-5|TRBV20-1
CSARVLGGETQYF
>TRBJ2-3|TRBV12-3/TRBV12-4
CASRRLRTDTQYF
>TRBJ2-2|TRBV20-1
CSASSSGNTGELFF
>TRBJ1-5|TRBV6-6
CASSPLGQPQHF
>TRBJ2-7|TRBV4-3
CASSRGPEGPDEQYF
>TRBJ1-1|TRBV5-1
CASREYRDPNTEAFF
>TRBJ2-3|TRBV7-9
CASTPSGRESTDTQYF
>TRBJ2-2|TRBV12-3/TRBV12-4
CASTSWGFGDTGELFF
>TRBJ2-2|TRBV6-1
CASGVGFHGELFF
>TRBJ2-3|TRBV19
CASSIVAGTSTDTQYF
>TRBJ2-5|TRBV20-1
CSAREPGTVETQYF
>TRBJ2-1|TRBV20-1
CSAREGLQEQFF
>TRBJ2-7|TRBV30
CAWSLGAGSYEQYF
>TRBJ2-1|TRBV3-1
CASSLDGGYNEQFF
>TRBJ2-5|TRBV7-9
CASSFIPFHKTGFPQETQYF
>TRBJ2-1|TRBV11-2
CASSGTGTTASYNEQFF
>TRBJ1-1|TRBV28
CASSLFAPGRGTEAFF
>TRBJ1-5|TRBV7-8
CASSLALGTENQPQHF
>TRBJ2-7|TRBV12-3/TRBV12-4
CASRGLGQDSYEQYF
>TRBJ2-5|TRBV7-9
CASSAVTGGWETQYF
>TRBJ2-1|TRBV12-3/TRBV12-4
CASSLSTEKGYNEQFF
>TRBJ2-2|TRBV11-2
CATKLMGELFF
>TRBJ1-4|TRBV29-1
CSVGQGGNEKLFF
>TRBJ2-5|TRBV6-2/TRBV6-3
CASSSKRQIQETQYF
>TRBJ2-3|TRBV6-2/TRBV6-3
CASGQGAGDTQYF
>TRBJ2-1|TRBV18
CASSPRGSSSYNEQFF
>TRBJ2-3|TRBV14
CASSQFEATRSGDTQYF
>TRBJ1-2|TRBV11-2
CASTSLGAANYGYTF
>TRBJ2-3|TRBV10-3
CAISDSRATDTQYF
>TRBJ2-2|TRBV7-9
CASSNRDTGELFF
>TRBJ1-5|TRBV25-1
CASSENRCNQPQHF
>TRBJ2-7|TRBV27
CASSLVGGAARYEQYF
>TRBJ2-1|TRBV29-1
CSVGTHGEQFF
>TRBJ2-1|TRBV12-5
CASGLAGVPRFF
>TRBJ2-7|TRBV28
CASSEDSYSYEQYF
>TRBJ2-7|TRBV5-6
CASSGLAGGWYEQYF
>TRBJ1-1|TRBV29-1
CSVEVQVGVAFF
>TRBJ1-2|TRBV2
CASSVAGGANGYTF
>TRBJ1-1|TRBV20-1
CSARDLNTQFATEAFF
>TRBJ2-7|TRBV29-1
CSVAGTTDSSYEQYF
>TRBJ2-2|TRBV4-1
CASSFPGTSNTGELFF
>TRBJ2-2|TRBV24-1
CATSDPGTSYTGELFF
>TRBJ2-5|TRBV6-5
CAAGGGETQYF
>TRBJ2-5|TRBV4-3
CASSPSPVLNQETQYF
>TRBJ2-2|TRBV10-3
CAISEGGPAGELFF
>TRBJ2-3|TRBV12-3/TRBV12-4
CASSFRLDNSFSTDTQYF
>TRBJ2-3|TRBV20-1
CSASPTSGSWGTQYF